These 20 T cell receptor beta chains originate from one sample sequenced in a study of blood T cell repertoires in COVID-19. The protocol was immunoSEQ multiplex PCR, while the TCRdb copy is restricted to in-frame clones and leaves out a portion. The sample includes about 200,000 clones, roughly 89% seen only once; the top ten take 3.2%. Sequencing was done on a sample of PBMCs or T cells enriched from blood (not recorded which). Source of these receptors: a woman between 25 and 40 years old who had been exposed to COVID-19.

The chain couples TRBV7-8 to TRBJ2-1; 11 bases are shared with TRBD1. There are 15 residues in the CDR3. Germline CDR1 reads SGHVS; CDR2 reads FQNEAQ. V gave up 6 bases and J gave up 4 bases; unmatched junction bases: 5. The DNA for the CDR3 is TGTGCCAGCAGGGCGGGGACAGGGGGGTACAATGAGCAGTTCTTC. This codes for CASRAGTGGYNEQFF.

The chain employs TRBV11-2 and TRBJ2-7; D possibly corresponds to TRBD2 (7 bases). V dropped 1 base and J dropped 2 bases, with 12 bases sitting between them. Germline lookup yields CDR1 SGHAT and CDR2 FQNNGV. The CDR3 is 15 residues long. The CDR3 protein is CASSLVGGDTYEQYF. The CDR3 coding sequence is TGTGCCAGCAGCTTAGTAGGGGGGGACACCTACGAGCAGTACTTC.

The gene calls are TRBV18 and TRBJ1-2, with D perhaps TRBD1 (6 bases). Trimming pared 6 bases from V and 8 bases from J, leaving 19 bases between. The CDR3 length is 14 residues. Germline-derived CDR1 and CDR2 are KGHSH and LQKENI. CDR3 DNA: TGTGCCAGCTCTTCGAACCCTTTGACAGGCGGCTACACCTTC. Protein sequence: CASSSNPLTGGYTF. The whole variable domain, filled in from reference TRBV18 and TRBJ1-2, reads NAGVMQNPRHLVRRRGQEARLRCSPMKGHSHVYWYRQLPEEGLKFMVYLQKENIIDESGMPKERFSAEFPKEGPSILRIQQVVRGDSAAYFCASSSNPLTGGYTFGSGTRLTVV.

V gene TRBV11-2 combines with J gene TRBJ2-1; 8 bases fit TRBD2. V dropped 5 bases and J dropped 6; count of bases not matched to a gene: 12. The CDR3 has 16 residues. Germline CDR1 is SGHAT and CDR2 is FQNNGV. The CDR3 DNA reads as TGTGCCAGCAGCAACGCCGGGACTAGAGCTCTCAATGAGCAGTTCTTC. It translates to CASSNAGTRALNEQFF.

V gene TRBV7-9 combines with J gene TRBJ1-1; 9 nucleotides agree with TRBD1. Germline CDR1 SEHNR, CDR2 FQNEAQ (reference sequence). CDR3 length equals 18 residues. V shed 11 bases, J shed 4 bases, and the junction held 23 bases outside the gene matches. Here the CDR3 reads CAETSLEGTGSSGTEAFF. As DNA, the CDR3 is TGTGCCGAAACGAGCTTAGAAGGGACAGGGTCTTCGGGCACTGAAGCTTTCTTT.

The sample holds one count of this clone. The CDR3 protein is CASSQDGQGTDTQYF. The CDR3 nucleotides are TGCGCCAGCAGCCAGGACGGACAGGGGACAGATACGCAGTATTTT. The chain carries TRBV4-1 and TRBJ2-3; 9 bases are shared with TRBD1. After removal of 3 bases from V and 3 bases from J, the junction contained 4 bases not matched to a gene. The CDR3 runs to 15 residues. CDR1 and CDR2 (germline): MGHRA, YSYEKL.

The chain employs TRBV5-4 and TRBJ2-5, with TRBD2 matching 8 bases. The CDR3 is made up of 16 amino acids. V gave up 0 bases and J gave up 5 bases; unmatched junction bases: 9. CDR1 and CDR2 (germline): SGHNT, YYREEE (reference sequence). The CDR3 nucleotides are TGTGCCAGCAGCTTGGGGGACGGGGGGGCCCTGGAGACCCAGTACTTC. This translates into CASSLGDGGALETQYF.

The chain combines TRBV2 with TRBJ1-4; 8 nucleotides align to TRBD1. Losses at the gene ends were 6 bases for V and 8 bases for J; bases not matched to a gene: 11. The V gene's germline CDR1 is SNHLY and CDR2 FYNNEI. The length of the CDR3 is 15 residues. CDR3 sequence (DNA): TGTGCCAGCAGCGCCACAGGGGGTTCTGACGAAAAACTGTTTTTT. Translated: CASSATGGSDEKLFF.

V and J are TRBV5-5 and TRBJ2-1, with 11 bases matching TRBD1. CDR1 and CDR2 from the germline V gene are SGHKS and YYEKEE (reference sequence). The ends lost 0 bases at V and 9 bases at J; junction bases unmatched: 5. This CDR3 is built from 15 residues. The CDR3: CASSLAGTGGTEQFF. CDR3 in DNA: TGTGCCAGCAGCTTGGCCGGGACAGGGGGGACTGAGCAGTTCTTC.

This clone was detected once. The V gene is TRBV5-1, the J gene TRBJ1-1; TRBD1 might be the D (5 bases). This CDR3 comprises 14 residues. Trimming removed 0 bases from V and 1 base from J, with 7 bases in between. Looked up from germline, CDR1 is SGHRS and CDR2 is YFSETQ. The CDR3 bases are TGCGCCAGCAGCTTGGTAGGGGCGAACACTGAAGCTTTCTTT. It encodes CASSLVGANTEAFF.

The chain combines TRBV7-9 with TRBJ2-5, with 8 bases identical to TRBD1. Germline V lookup: CDR1 SEHNR, CDR2 FQNEAQ (reference sequence). V dropped 5 bases and J dropped 2; count of bases not matched to a gene: 16. CDR3 size: 18 residues. For the CDR3, the DNA is TGTGCCAGCAGCCTAGGAACGACAGGGGTTGGAGGTCAAGAGACCCAGTACTTC. Encoded protein: CASSLGTTGVGGQETQYF.

This chain uses TRBV6-5 with TRBJ1-3, with D tentatively TRBD1 (6 bases). The germline CDR1 and CDR2 sequences are MNHEY and SVGAGI. The CDR3 length is 16 residues. V lost 0 bases and J 0 bases, leaving 9 bases between the germline ends. CDR3 loop: CASSYSDRSSGNTIYF. DNA of the CDR3: TGTGCCAGCAGTTACTCTGACAGGTCCTCTGGAAACACCATATATTTT.

The sample holds one count of this clone. The V call is TRBV27, the J call TRBJ1-6, with TRBD1 matching 7 bases. Trimming removed 8 bases from V and 6 bases from J; junction bases left unmatched: 4. This CDR3 has 13 residues. Germline values: CDR1 MNHEY, CDR2 SMNVEV (reference sequence). The CDR3 loop is CASGDSVNSPLHF. The CDR3 region has the DNA TGTGCCAGCGGGGACAGTGTTAATTCACCCCTCCACTTT.

The chain employs TRBV30 and TRBJ2-1; tentatively, D is TRBD1 (6 bases). The CDR3 spans 12 residues. Germline V CDR1 and CDR2: GTSNPN, SVGIG (reference sequence). V lost 3 bases to trimming and J lost 9 bases, with 12 bases between them. The CDR3 loop is CAWSPTGGEQFF. CDR3 bases: TGTGCCTGGAGCCCGACAGGCGGTGAGCAGTTCTTC.

This chain connects TRBV30 to TRBJ2-2, with D maybe TRBD2 (5 bases). Trimming removed 5 bases at V and 6 bases at J, with 7 bases between. The CDR3 is 11 residues long. The germline V gene encodes CDR1 GTSNPN and CDR2 SVGIG (reference sequence). CDR3 sequence reads: CAWAGAGELFF. CDR3 nucleotides: TGTGCCTGGGCCGGGGCCGGGGAGCTGTTTTTT.

The V gene is TRBV2, the J gene TRBJ1-5, with 10 bases identical to TRBD1. V trimming: 4 bases; J trimming: 6 bases; junction bases outside the gene matches: 6. Germline CDR1 reads SNHLY; CDR2 reads FYNNEI. There are 15 residues in the CDR3. The CDR3 DNA reads TGTGCCAGCAGTGGGGGGACAGGGGATAGTCAGCCCCAGCATTTT. It translates to CASSGGTGDSQPQHF.

A single count supports this clone. J is TRBJ2-5 and V is TRBV19, with a tentative D call TRBD2 (7 bases). Germline CDR1 LNHDA, CDR2 SQIVND (reference sequence). V shed 6 bases and J shed 5 bases, with 19 bases lying between them. The CDR3 loop spans 15 amino acids. CDR3 bases: TGTGCCAGTAGCTTGAGGGGGGGGGCCTGGGAGACCCAGTACTTC. It codes for CASSLRGGAWETQYF.

This clone is a singleton in its sample. The rearrangement joins TRBV2 to TRBJ1-6; D gene unclear. The CDR3 totals 16 residues. V was shortened by 1 base and J by 7 bases, with 14 bases between the two germline ends. CDR1 is SNHLY and CDR2 is FYNNEI in the germline V gene. CDR3 in amino acids: CASSEEPAARNSPLHF. The CDR3 DNA reads as TGTGCCAGCAGTGAAGAACCCGCCGCGAGAAATTCACCCCTCCACTTT.

The gene calls are TRBV7-2 and TRBJ1-1, with TRBD1 as a possible D gene (6 bases). Germline loops: CDR1 SGHTA, CDR2 FQGNSA. The CDR3 spans 13 residues. The V gene lost 2 bases and the J gene lost 8 bases, with 12 bases spanning the gap. The CDR3 spells CASSLRTRGEAFF. DNA for the CDR3: TGTGCCAGCAGCTTAAGAACCAGGGGAGAAGCTTTCTTT.

This chain joins TRBV29-1 and TRBJ1-1; 7 bases match TRBD1. The J segment lost 0 bases and the V segment lost 3 bases, leaving 13 bases of the junction unmatched. CDR1 is SQVTM, CDR2 ANQGSEA, per germline. The CDR3 consists of 17 residues. As DNA, the CDR3 is TGCAGCGTTGATGGGACAGATCTTGTCGCTATGAACACTGAAGCTTTCTTT. The encoded protein is CSVDGTDLVAMNTEAFF. The full variable domain, its missing parts supplied by reference TRBV29-1 and TRBJ1-1, is SAVISQKPSRDICQRGTSLTIQCQVDSQVTMMFWYRQQPGQSLTLIATANQGSEATYESGFVIDKFPISRPNLTFSTLTVSNMSPEDSSIYLCSVDGTDLVAMNTEAFFGQGTRLTVV.